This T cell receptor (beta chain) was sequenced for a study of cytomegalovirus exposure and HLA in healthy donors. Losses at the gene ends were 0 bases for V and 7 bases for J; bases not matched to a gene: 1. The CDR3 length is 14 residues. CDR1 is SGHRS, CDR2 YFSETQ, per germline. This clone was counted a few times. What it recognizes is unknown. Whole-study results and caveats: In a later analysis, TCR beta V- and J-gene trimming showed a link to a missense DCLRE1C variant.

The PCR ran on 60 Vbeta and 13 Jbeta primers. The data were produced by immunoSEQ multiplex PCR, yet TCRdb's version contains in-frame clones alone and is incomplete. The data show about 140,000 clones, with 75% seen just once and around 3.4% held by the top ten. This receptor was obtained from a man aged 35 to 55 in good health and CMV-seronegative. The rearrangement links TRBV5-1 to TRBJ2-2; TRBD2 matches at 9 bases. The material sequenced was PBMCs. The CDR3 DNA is TGCGCCAGCAGCTTGGAACTAGCGGGCGGGGAGCTGTTTTTT. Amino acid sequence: CASSLELAGGELFF.